A single sample is the source of the 7 T cell receptor beta chains below, sequenced in a study of T-cell reconstitution after alpha-beta-depleted transplantation in children (dated by TCRdb to between 2015 and 2016). Library prep was done by PCR. Instrument on record: Illumina HiSeq 2500. Molecular barcoding was employed in the preparation of TCR libraries, with unique molecular identifiers being used to normalize TCRbeta repertoire quantification. The public reads were reprocessed in TCRdb via fastp at Q25 and MiXCR, keeping in-frame beta chains. For every CDR3 protein sequence, its rows merge into one entry that carries the most common genes and DNA. The sample has about 420,000 distinct CDR3 sequences on record, around 16% of them singletons. Of the sample, over 25% falls within the top ten clones. Interpreted using the paper, the treatment or condition label stands for: allogeneic hematopoietic cell transplantation with graft depleted of TCRalphabeta T cells and CD19 B cells.

This material consisted of PBMCs, mostly from graft donor cells, taken 360 days after TCRalphabeta/CD19-depleted stem cell transplant. Receptors were obtained from a boy younger than two who had a stem cell transplant for Wiskott-Aldrich syndrome, so the T cells may come from the graft donor.

V usage is TRBV7-8 and J usage is TRBJ2-1; TRBD2 might be the D (5 bases). The CDR3 is 16 residues long. Deletions cut 5 bases from V and 4 bases from J, with 18 bases between. CDR1 and CDR2 from the germline V gene are SGHVS and FQNEAQ. The CDR3 loop reads CASSRRLAGRYNEQFF. CDR3 in DNA: TGTGCCAGCAGCCGTCGACTGGCGGGCCGATACAATGAGCAGTTCTTC. The whole variable domain, remainder taken from reference TRBV7-8 and TRBJ2-1, is GAGVSQSPRYKVAKRGQDVALRCDPISGHVSLFWYQQALGQGPEFLTYFQNEAQLDKSGLPSDRFFAERPEGSVSTLKIQRTQQEDSAVYLCASSRRLAGRYNEQFFGPGTRLTVL.

This clonotype showed up just a few times. The chain has TRBV5-1 and TRBJ2-2; 13 bases fit TRBD2. V was pared by 6 bases and J by 4 bases, with 6 bases of the junction left unmatched. The germline V gene has CDR1 SGHRS and CDR2 YFSETQ. This CDR3 comprises 16 residues. This chain's CDR3 is CASTLGLAGVTGELFF. The CDR3 DNA reads as TGCGCCAGCACCTTAGGACTAGCGGGAGTCACCGGGGAGCTGTTTTTT.

There are a few counts of this clonotype. The chain carries TRBV12-3 or TRBV12-4 and TRBJ2-5; 7 bases fit TRBD1. CDR3 length: 14 residues. V shed 6 bases and J 2 bases; nucleotides not matched to a gene: 6. The CDR3 DNA follows: TGTGCCAGCAGCTTTCGGGACAGACAAGAGACCCAGTACTTC. It encodes CASSFRDRQETQYF.

This chain links TRBV11-2 with TRBJ2-7, with D uncertain. V shed 1 base and J shed 4 bases, with 8 bases lying between them. The CDR3 is made up of 13 amino acids. The germline V gene has CDR1 SGHAT and CDR2 FQNNGV. CDR3 region: CASSLGVRYEQYF. The CDR3 bases are TGTGCCAGCAGCTTAGGGGTGAGGTACGAGCAGTACTTC.

The V call is TRBV29-1, the J call TRBJ2-5; no firm D call. This CDR3 has 14 residues. V was clipped by 5 bases and J by 5 bases, with 18 bases between them. CDR1 is SQVTM, CDR2 ANQGSEA, per germline. This CDR3 reads CSVLIGVTSETQYF. The CDR3 coding sequence is TGCAGCGTTCTGATTGGGGTCACTTCGGAGACCCAGTACTTC.

This clonotype was found many times. It is unclear where the CDR3 begins or ends on the DNA, so no DNA is shown, and the CDR3 is as TCRdb lists it. The genes are TRBV24-1 and TRBJ2-2. The CDR3 length is 14 residues, termini included. Looked up from germline, CDR1 is KGHDR and CDR2 is SFDVKD. The chain's CDR3 is CATSDLGPGELFFF.

This sequence joins TRBV12-3 or TRBV12-4 and TRBJ2-7; the D gene could be TRBD1 or TRBD2 (6 bases each). CDR3 size: 16 residues. Trimming removed 6 bases from V and 3 bases from J, with 21 bases in between. DNA for the CDR3: TGTGCCAGCAGCTATAATCGAGGGGGGCGAGTCTACGAGCAGTACTTC. Its translation: CASSYNRGGRVYEQYF.